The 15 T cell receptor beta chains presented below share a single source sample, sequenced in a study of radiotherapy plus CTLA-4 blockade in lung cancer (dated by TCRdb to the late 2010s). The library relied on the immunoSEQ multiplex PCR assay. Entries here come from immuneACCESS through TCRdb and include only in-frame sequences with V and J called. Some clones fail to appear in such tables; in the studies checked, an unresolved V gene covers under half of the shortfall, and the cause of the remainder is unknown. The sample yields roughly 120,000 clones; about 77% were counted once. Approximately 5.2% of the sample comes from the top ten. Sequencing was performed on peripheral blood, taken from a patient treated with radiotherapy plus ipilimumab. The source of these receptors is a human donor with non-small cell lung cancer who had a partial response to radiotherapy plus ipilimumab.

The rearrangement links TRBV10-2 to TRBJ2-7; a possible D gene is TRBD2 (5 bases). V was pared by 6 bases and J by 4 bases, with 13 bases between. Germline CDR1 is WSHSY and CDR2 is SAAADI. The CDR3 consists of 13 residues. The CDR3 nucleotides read TGCGCCAGCAGACCTAGAGGAGGATACGAGCAGTACGTC. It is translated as CASRPRGGYEQYV.

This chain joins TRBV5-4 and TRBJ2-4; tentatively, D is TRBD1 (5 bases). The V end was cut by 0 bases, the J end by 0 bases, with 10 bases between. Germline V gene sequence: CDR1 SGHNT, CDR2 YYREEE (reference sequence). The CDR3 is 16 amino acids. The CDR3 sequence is CASSLGPTAAKNIQYF. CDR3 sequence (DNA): TGTGCCAGCAGCTTGGGACCGACAGCAGCCAAAAACATTCAGTACTTC.

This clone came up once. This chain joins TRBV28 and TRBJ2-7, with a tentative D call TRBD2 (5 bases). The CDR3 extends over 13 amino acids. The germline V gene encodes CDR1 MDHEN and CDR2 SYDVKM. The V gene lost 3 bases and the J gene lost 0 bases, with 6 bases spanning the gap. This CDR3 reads CASSFAGSYEQYF. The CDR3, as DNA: TGTGCCAGCAGTTTTGCGGGCTCCTACGAGCAGTACTTC. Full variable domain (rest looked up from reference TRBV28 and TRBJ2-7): DVKVTQSSRYLVKRTGEKVFLECVQDMDHENMFWYRQDPGLGLRLIYFSYDVKMKEKGDIPEGYSVSREKKERFSLILESASTNQTSMYLCASSFAGSYEQYFGPGTRLTVT.

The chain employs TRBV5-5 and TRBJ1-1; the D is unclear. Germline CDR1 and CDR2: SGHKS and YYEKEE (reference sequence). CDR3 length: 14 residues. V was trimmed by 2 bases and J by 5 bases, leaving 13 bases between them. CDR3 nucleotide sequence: TGTGCCAGCAGCTTCCATTACAGTGATACTGAAGCTTTCTTT. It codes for CASSFHYSDTEAFF.

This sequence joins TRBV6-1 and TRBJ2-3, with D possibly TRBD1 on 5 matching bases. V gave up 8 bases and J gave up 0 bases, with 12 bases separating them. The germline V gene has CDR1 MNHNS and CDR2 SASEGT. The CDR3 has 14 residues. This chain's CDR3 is CASRQTTSTDTQYF. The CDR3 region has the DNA TGTGCCAGCCGACAGACCACTAGCACAGATACGCAGTATTTT.

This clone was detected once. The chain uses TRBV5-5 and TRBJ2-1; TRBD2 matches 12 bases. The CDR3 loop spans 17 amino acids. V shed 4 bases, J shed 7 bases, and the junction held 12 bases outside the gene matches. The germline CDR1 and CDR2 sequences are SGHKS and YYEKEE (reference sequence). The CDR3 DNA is TGTGCCAGCAGCCAAGGAGTGACTAGCGGGAGTATGAATGAGCAGTTCTTC. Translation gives CASSQGVTSGSMNEQFF.

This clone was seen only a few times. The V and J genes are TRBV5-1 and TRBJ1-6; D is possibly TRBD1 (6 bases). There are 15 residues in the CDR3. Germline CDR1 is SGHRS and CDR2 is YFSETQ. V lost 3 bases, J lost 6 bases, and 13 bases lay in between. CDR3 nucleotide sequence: TGCGCCAGCAGCTCGACAGGCTTGGTTAATTCACCCCTCCACTTT. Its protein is CASSSTGLVNSPLHF.

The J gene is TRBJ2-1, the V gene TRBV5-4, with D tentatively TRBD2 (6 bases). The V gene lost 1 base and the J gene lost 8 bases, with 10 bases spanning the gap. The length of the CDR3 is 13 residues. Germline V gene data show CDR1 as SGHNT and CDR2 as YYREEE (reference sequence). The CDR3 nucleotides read TGTGCCAGCAGCTTGTTACGGGAGCATGAGCAGTTCTTC. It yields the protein CASSLLREHEQFF.

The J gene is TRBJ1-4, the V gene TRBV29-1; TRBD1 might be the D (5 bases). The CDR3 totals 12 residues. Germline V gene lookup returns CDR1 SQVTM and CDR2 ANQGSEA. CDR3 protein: CLGGGSNEKLFF. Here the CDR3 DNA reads TGCCTCGGGGGGGGTTCTAATGAAAAACTGTTTTTT.

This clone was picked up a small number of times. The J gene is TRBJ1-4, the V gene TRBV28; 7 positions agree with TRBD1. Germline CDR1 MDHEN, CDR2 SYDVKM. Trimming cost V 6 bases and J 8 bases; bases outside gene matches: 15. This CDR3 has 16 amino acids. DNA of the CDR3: TGTGCCAGCAGAAGTGAACAGGGGCCGCGTCGGGAAAAACTGTTTTTT. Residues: CASRSEQGPRREKLFF.

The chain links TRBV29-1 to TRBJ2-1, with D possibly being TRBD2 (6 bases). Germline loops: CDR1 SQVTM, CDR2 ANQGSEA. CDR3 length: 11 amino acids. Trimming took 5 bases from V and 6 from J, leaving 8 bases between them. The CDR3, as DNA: TGCAGCGTTACTAGCACCAATGAGCAGTTCTTC. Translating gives CSVTSTNEQFF.

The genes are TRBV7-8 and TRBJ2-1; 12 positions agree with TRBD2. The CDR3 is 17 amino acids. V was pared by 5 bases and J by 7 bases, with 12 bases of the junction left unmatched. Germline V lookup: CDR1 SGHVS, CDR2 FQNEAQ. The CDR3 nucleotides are TGTGCCAGCAGCGCACAAGGACTAGCGGGATGGGGGAATGAGCAGTTCTTC. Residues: CASSAQGLAGWGNEQFF.

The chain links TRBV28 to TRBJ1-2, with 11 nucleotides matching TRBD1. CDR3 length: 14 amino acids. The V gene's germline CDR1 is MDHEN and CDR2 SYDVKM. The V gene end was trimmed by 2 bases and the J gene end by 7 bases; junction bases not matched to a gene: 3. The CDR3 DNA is TGTGCCAGCAGTTTACAAGGGACAGGGGGTGGCTACACCTTC. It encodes CASSLQGTGGGYTF.

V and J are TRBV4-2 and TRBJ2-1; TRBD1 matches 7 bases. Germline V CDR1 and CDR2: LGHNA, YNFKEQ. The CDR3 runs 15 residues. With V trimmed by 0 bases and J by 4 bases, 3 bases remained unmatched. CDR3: CASSQDRDSYNEQFF. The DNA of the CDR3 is TGTGCCAGCAGCCAAGATAGGGACAGTTACAATGAGCAGTTCTTC.

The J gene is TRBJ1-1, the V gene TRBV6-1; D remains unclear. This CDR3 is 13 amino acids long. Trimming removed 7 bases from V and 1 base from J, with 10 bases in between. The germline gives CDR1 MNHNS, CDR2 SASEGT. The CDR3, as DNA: TGTGCCAGCAAAACAAACAGGAACACTGAAGCTTTCTTT. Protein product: CASKTNRNTEAFF.